These 27 T cell receptor beta chains were all obtained from the same sample, sequenced in a study of OX40 agonist ivuxolimab in advanced cancers. Measured with immunoSEQ multiplex PCR; TCRdb has only the in-frame clones, and not every one. Seen here are 50,000 to 70,000 clones, more than 85% observed once, and the top ten hold around 0.42%. Source: CD4+ or CD8+ T cells sorted from blood, taken in a trial of the OX40 agonist ivuxolimab. All receptors come from an adult with an advanced solid tumor such as melanoma, head and neck, liver or kidney cancer.

The genes are TRBV2 and TRBJ2-7; possible D gene TRBD2, 5 bases. The CDR3 spans 15 residues. The germline V gene encodes CDR1 SNHLY and CDR2 FYNNEI. The V and J ends lost 5 bases and 2 bases respectively, with 16 bases between them. The CDR3 DNA reads as TGTGCCAGCAGTCCAGACCCGGTCGGGACCTACGAGCAGTACTTC. It yields the protein CASSPDPVGTYEQYF.

The rearrangement links TRBV19 to TRBJ2-5; D is possibly TRBD1 (6 bases). V gave up 3 bases and J gave up 2 bases, with 16 bases separating them. This CDR3 contains 16 residues. From germline, CDR1 is LNHDA and CDR2 SQIVND (reference sequence). The CDR3 spells CASSMVARTVQETQYF. The DNA of the CDR3 is TGTGCCAGTAGTATGGTCGCGCGGACAGTTCAAGAGACCCAGTACTTC. The variable domain in full, completed from reference TRBV19 and TRBJ2-5, reads DGGITQSPKYLFRKEGQNVTLSCEQNLNHDAMYWYRQDPGQGLRLIYYSQIVNDFQKGDIAEGYSVSREKKESFPLTVTSAQKNPTAFYLCASSMVARTVQETQYFGPGTRLLVL.

The chain is built from TRBV28 and TRBJ2-3; 9 nucleotides align to TRBD1. Looked up from germline, CDR1 is MDHEN and CDR2 is SYDVKM. The V segment lost 4 bases and the J segment 1 base; nucleotides outside the gene matches: 3. This CDR3 has 15 residues. In DNA form, the CDR3 reads TGTGCCAGCAGTTCGGGACAGGGCCGCACAGATACGCAGTATTTT. This sequence encodes CASSSGQGRTDTQYF.

This chain connects TRBV7-2 to TRBJ2-2; 15 nucleotides align to TRBD2. The CDR3 loop spans 19 amino acids. Germline V gene sequence: CDR1 SGHTA, CDR2 FQGNSA. Trimming took 5 bases from V and 5 from J; bases not matched to a gene: 12. The CDR3 DNA reads TGTGCCAGCAGCCGGCGGACTAGCGGGAGGGCTGGGCGGACCGGGGAGCTGTTTTTT. Residues: CASSRRTSGRAGRTGELFF. Looking up the rest from reference TRBV7-2 and TRBJ2-2 gives the full variable domain: GAGVSQSPSNKVTEKGKDVELRCDPISGHTALYWYRQSLGQGLEFLIYFQGNSAPDKSGLPSDRFSAERTGGSVSTLTIQRTQQEDSAVYLCASSRRTSGRAGRTGELFFGEGSRLTVL.

The chain has TRBV5-1 and TRBJ1-2, with a tentative D call TRBD1 (5 bases). Germline values: CDR1 SGHRS, CDR2 YFSETQ. This CDR3 region has 14 residues. V was trimmed by 5 bases and J by 2 bases, leaving 13 bases between them. The CDR3 region has the DNA TGCGCCAGCAGTCGGGACGGAACAAACTATGGCTACACCTTC. Translation gives CASSRDGTNYGYTF.

This chain joins TRBV11-2 and TRBJ1-1; the D is unclear. Deletions cut 1 base from V and 3 bases from J, with 9 bases between. The CDR3 has 14 amino acids. CDR1 is SGHAT and CDR2 is FQNNGV in the germline V gene. The CDR3 sequence is CASSLGVAYTEAFF. CDR3 DNA sequence: TGTGCCAGCAGCTTAGGGGTTGCGTACACTGAAGCTTTCTTT.

This chain uses TRBV21-1 with TRBJ2-7; TRBD1, as called in the table, went unchecked against the DNA. TRBV21-1 is classified as a pseudogene. This CDR3 spans 16 amino acids. This chain's CDR3 is CASSKAPGVVQYEQYF. The CDR3 bases are TGTGCCAGCAGCAAAGCACCAGGGGTTGTTCAATACGAGCAGTACTTC.

CDR3 loop: CASSFDRTVGEKLFF. CDR3 in DNA: TGTGCCAGTAGTTTCGACAGGACAGTCGGGGAAAAACTGTTTTTT. This chain links TRBV19 with TRBJ1-4, with a weak D call TRBD1 (6 bases). V lost 5 bases to trimming and J lost 8 bases, with 18 bases between them. Germline lookup yields CDR1 LNHDA and CDR2 SQIVND (reference sequence). The CDR3 is made up of 15 amino acids.

Points on this clone: A junction end diverges from the germline sequence, so it may reflect a read error. The J gene is TRBJ1-4, the V gene TRBV5-8; a weak D match, TRBD1 (6 bases). This CDR3 spans 13 amino acids. Germline CDR1 and CDR2: SGHTS and YDEGEE. CDR3 region: CASSRGAVETRDF. The CDR3 DNA reads TGTGCCAGCAGCCGGGGGGCGGTGGAAACGAGAGACTTT.

The V and J genes are TRBV11-2 and TRBJ2-7, with D perhaps given as TRBD1 or TRBD2 (5 bases each). CDR1 is SGHAT, CDR2 FQNNGV, per germline. This CDR3 spans 14 amino acids. V lost 5 bases and J lost 6, with 17 bases in between. The CDR3 region is CASSAERGLAEQYF. The CDR3 nucleotides read TGTGCCAGCAGCGCGGAGAGGGGTCTTGCCGAGCAGTACTTC. The variable domain in full, with the rest retrieved from reference TRBV11-2 and TRBJ2-7, is EAGVAQSPRYKIIEKRQSVAFWCNPISGHATLYWYQQILGQGPKLLIQFQNNGVVDDSQLPKDRFSAERLKGVDSTLKIQPAKLEDSAVYLCASSAERGLAEQYFGPGTRLTVT.

V is TRBV27 and J is TRBJ2-3; 10 bases line up with TRBD2. Germline CDR1 MNHEY, CDR2 SMNVEV (reference sequence). The CDR3 consists of 12 residues. Unmatched junction bases numbered 1, after V lost 7 bases and J lost 6 bases. The CDR3 reads CASTAGGDTQYF. In DNA, the CDR3 is TGTGCCAGCACAGCGGGAGGGGATACGCAGTATTTT.

The chain couples TRBV5-4 to TRBJ2-1; TRBD1 aligns across 9 bases. This CDR3 is built from 14 residues. Germline CDR1 is SGHNT and CDR2 is YYREEE (reference sequence). The J segment lost 9 bases and the V segment lost 4 bases, leaving 8 bases of the junction unmatched. The CDR3 is CASSHRDRASEQFF. DNA for the CDR3: TGTGCCAGCAGCCACCGGGACAGGGCTAGTGAGCAGTTCTTC.

The chain joins TRBV5-4 to TRBJ2-7, with 9 bases that match TRBD1. Trimming removed 4 bases from V and 6 bases from J; junction bases left unmatched: 8. Germline V CDR1 and CDR2: SGHNT, YYREEE (reference sequence). This CDR3 has 14 residues. Here the CDR3 reads CASSPGQGRREQYF. The CDR3 DNA sequence: TGTGCCAGCAGCCCAGGACAGGGGCGTCGCGAGCAGTACTTC.

As for this clone: Other nucleotide sequences from this sample produce the same CDR3. V is TRBV30 and J is TRBJ2-2, with D possibly matching TRBD1 (5 bases). Looked up from germline, CDR1 is GTSNPN and CDR2 is SVGIG (reference sequence). The CDR3 is 14 residues long. V was cut by 0 bases and J by 2 bases, with 7 bases left in between. DNA of the CDR3: TGTGCCTGGAGTGTACAGGCAAACACCGGGGAGCTGTTTTTT. Amino acids: CAWSVQANTGELFF.

This chain connects TRBV30 to TRBJ1-2, with a weak D call TRBD1 (6 bases). V lost 3 bases and J 0 bases, leaving 14 bases between the germline ends. This CDR3 comprises 15 residues. The germline gives CDR1 GTSNPN, CDR2 SVGIG (reference sequence). This CDR3 reads CAWRDGQLTNYGYTF. CDR3 in DNA: TGTGCCTGGAGGGATGGACAGCTTACTAACTATGGCTACACCTTC. The whole variable domain, remainder taken from reference TRBV30 and TRBJ1-2, is SQTIHQWPATLVQPVGSPLSLECTVEGTSNPNLYWYRQAAGRGLQLLFYSVGIGQISSEVPQNLSASRPQDRQFILSSKKLLLSDSGFYLCAWRDGQLTNYGYTFGSGTRLTVV.

This clone was seen more than once but under ten times. The rearrangement joins TRBV18 to TRBJ2-1; D might be TRBD2 (6 bases). From germline, CDR1 is KGHSH and CDR2 LQKENI. V lost 2 bases, J lost 0 bases, and 14 bases lay in between. The CDR3 has 17 residues. In DNA, the CDR3 is TGTGCCAGCTCACCAAGGGTAGCGGACTACTCCTACAATGAGCAGTTCTTC. It is translated as CASSPRVADYSYNEQFF.

The J gene is TRBJ2-1, the V gene TRBV7-9; no clear D gene. Germline CDR1 is SEHNR and CDR2 is FQNEAQ (reference sequence). The CDR3 loop spans 13 amino acids. V was clipped by 3 bases and J by 8 bases, with 11 bases between them. CDR3 residues: CASSFDADHEQFF. The CDR3 bases are TGTGCCAGCAGCTTCGACGCGGACCATGAGCAGTTCTTC.

The gene calls are TRBV5-1 and TRBJ2-7; D is possibly TRBD1 (6 bases). The V end lost 4 bases, the J end lost 3 bases, and 32 bases lay between the germline ends. The CDR3 has 20 amino acids. The germline CDR1 and CDR2 sequences are SGHRS and YFSETQ. For the CDR3, the DNA is TGCGCCAGCAGCCCGAGGCCCCTCGGTAGTACAGGGTCTACGGGCTACGAGCAGTACTTC. Protein product: CASSPRPLGSTGSTGYEQYF. The variable domain in full, completed from reference TRBV5-1 and TRBJ2-7, reads KAGVTQTPRYLIKTRGQQVTLSCSPISGHRSVSWYQQTPGQGLQFLFEYFSETQRNKGNFPGRFSGRQFSNSRSEMNVSTLELGDSALYLCASSPRPLGSTGSTGYEQYFGPGTRLTVT.

The rearrangement links TRBV19 to TRBJ1-2; D gene unclear. Trimming cost V 0 bases and J 4 bases, with 12 bases left between them. CDR1 LNHDA and CDR2 SQIVND come from the germline V gene (reference sequence). CDR3 size: 15 residues. The CDR3 reads CASSIDLKEGYGYTF. The CDR3, as DNA: TGTGCCAGTAGTATAGATCTAAAGGAGGGCTATGGCTACACCTTC.

The chain carries TRBV27 and TRBJ2-7, with D perhaps TRBD1 (5 bases). Germline V lookup: CDR1 MNHEY, CDR2 SMNVEV (reference sequence). The germline V and J ends were trimmed by 1 base and 0 bases, with 10 bases remaining between them. This CDR3 region has 15 residues. CDR3 amino acids: CASSLYPGLSYEQYF. Here the CDR3 DNA reads TGTGCCAGCAGTTTATACCCAGGGCTCTCCTACGAGCAGTACTTC.

The chain has TRBV27 and TRBJ2-7, with unresolved D. The germline CDR1 and CDR2 sequences are MNHEY and SMNVEV (reference sequence). The CDR3 extends over 14 amino acids. Trimming cost V 0 bases and J 0 bases, with 6 bases left between them. CDR3: CASSLSPVSYEQYF. The CDR3 nucleotides are TGTGCCAGCAGTTTATCGCCTGTCTCCTACGAGCAGTACTTC.

This chain joins TRBV30 and TRBJ1-2; unclear D gene. Looked up from germline, CDR1 is GTSNPN and CDR2 is SVGIG (reference sequence). CDR3 length equals 14 residues. The V gene lost 1 base and the J gene lost 3 bases, with 12 bases spanning the gap. The CDR3 region is CAWSGEGSYYGYTF. The CDR3 DNA reads as TGTGCCTGGAGTGGTGAGGGCTCCTACTATGGCTACACCTTC.

The chain is built from TRBV7-2 and TRBJ2-1, with D unresolved. The length of the CDR3 is 15 residues. CDR1 is SGHTA and CDR2 is FQGNSA in the germline V gene. V was clipped by 4 bases and J by 7 bases, with 17 bases between them. DNA for the CDR3: TGTGCCAGCAGCTCAACCGGGTTCGGAAGTAATGAGCAGTTCTTC. Translated: CASSSTGFGSNEQFF.

V usage is TRBV9 and J usage is TRBJ2-1; 10 bases line up with TRBD2. Looked up from germline, CDR1 is SGDLS and CDR2 is YYNGEE. There are 16 residues in the CDR3. V trimming: 4 bases; J trimming: 9 bases; junction bases outside the gene matches: 13. The DNA for the CDR3 is TGTGCCAGCAGCAACATAGCGGGAGGCCTCACGGGTGAGCAGTTCTTC. Its protein product is CASSNIAGGLTGEQFF.

This clone is a singleton in its sample. V gene TRBV19 combines with J gene TRBJ1-2, with 7 bases identical to TRBD1. The CDR3 is 14 residues long. Germline assignment: CDR1 LNHDA and CDR2 SQIVND (reference sequence). Trimming at V came to 4 bases and at J to 8 bases, leaving 10 bases not matched to a gene. For the CDR3, the DNA is TGTGCCAGTAGTACCGGGACAGCCCGATGGGGCTACACCTTC. It translates to CASSTGTARWGYTF.

The rearrangement uses TRBV5-1 and TRBJ2-2; tentatively, D is TRBD1 (6 bases). The ends were cut back, 2 bases at V and 0 bases at J, with 8 bases in the middle. This CDR3 comprises 15 residues. The germline V gene has CDR1 SGHRS and CDR2 YFSETQ. CDR3 DNA: TGCGCCAGCAGCTTCGCAGGGGCGAACACCGGGGAGCTGTTTTTT. Amino acids: CASSFAGANTGELFF.

The V and J genes are TRBV25-1 and TRBJ2-4; TRBD2 might be the D (6 bases). This CDR3 comprises 15 residues. The V end lost 3 bases, the J end lost 8 bases, and 17 bases lay between the germline ends. Germline-derived CDR1 and CDR2 are MGHDK and SYGVNS. The CDR3 DNA reads as TGTGCCAGCAGTGAGTCCGGGACTCCGGGGGACATTCAGTACTTC. Translated, it gives CASSESGTPGDIQYF.